The source of this T cell receptor (beta chain) is a study of cytomegalovirus exposure and HLA in healthy donors. On the study more broadly: Around 89 million unique TCRs from HLA-typed donors made up an early data release.

PCR used 60 Vbeta primers and 13 Jbeta primers. Profiled with immunoSEQ multiplex PCR; TCRdb holds only in-frame clones, not every one. This table has roughly 70,000 clones, 75% appearing once. CDR1 is PRHDT and CDR2 is FYEKMQ in the germline V gene (reference sequence). CDR3 length: 15 amino acids. V lost 5 bases, J lost 0 bases, and 11 bases lay in between. The sequence was obtained from a man aged 70 or older in good health and CMV-seronegative. The specimen was PBMCs. The V gene is TRBV13, the J gene TRBJ2-1; D is unresolved. Here the CDR3 DNA reads TGTGCCAGCAGCCTCGGAGTAAGCTCCTACAATGAGCAGTTCTTC. This codes for CASSLGVSSYNEQFF.